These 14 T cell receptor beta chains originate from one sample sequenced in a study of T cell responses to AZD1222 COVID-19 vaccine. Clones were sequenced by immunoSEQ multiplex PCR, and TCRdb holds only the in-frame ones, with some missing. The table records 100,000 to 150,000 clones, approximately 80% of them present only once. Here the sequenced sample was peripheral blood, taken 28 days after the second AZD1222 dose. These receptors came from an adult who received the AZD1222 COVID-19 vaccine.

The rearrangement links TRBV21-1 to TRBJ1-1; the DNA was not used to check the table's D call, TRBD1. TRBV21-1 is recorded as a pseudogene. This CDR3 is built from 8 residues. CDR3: CAILDRIF. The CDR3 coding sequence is TGTGCCATCCTGGACAGAATTTTT.

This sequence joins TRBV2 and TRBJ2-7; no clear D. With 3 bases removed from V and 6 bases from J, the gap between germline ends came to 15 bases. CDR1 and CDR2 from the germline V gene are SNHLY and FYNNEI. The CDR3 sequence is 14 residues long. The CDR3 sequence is CASSDNSATLEQYF. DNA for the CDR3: TGTGCCAGCAGTGACAACTCAGCTACTCTCGAGCAGTACTTC. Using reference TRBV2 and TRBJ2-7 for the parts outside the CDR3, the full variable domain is EPEVTQTPSHQVTQMGQEVILRCVPISNHLYFYWYRQILGQKVEFLVSFYNNEISEKSEIFDDQFSVERPDGSNFTLKIRSTKLEDSAMYFCASSDNSATLEQYFGPGTRLTVT.

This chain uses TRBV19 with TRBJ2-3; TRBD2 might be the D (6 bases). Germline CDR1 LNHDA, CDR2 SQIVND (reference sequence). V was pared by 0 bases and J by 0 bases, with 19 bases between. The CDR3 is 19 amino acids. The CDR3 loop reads CASSIDPRPGLVSTDTQYF. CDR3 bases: TGTGCCAGTAGTATAGACCCGAGGCCGGGACTCGTTAGCACAGATACGCAGTATTTT.

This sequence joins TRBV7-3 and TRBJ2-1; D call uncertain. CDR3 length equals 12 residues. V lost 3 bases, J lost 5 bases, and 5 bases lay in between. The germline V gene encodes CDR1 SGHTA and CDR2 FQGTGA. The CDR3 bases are TGTGCCAGCAGCTTCAACCACAATGAGCAGTTCTTC. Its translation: CASSFNHNEQFF.

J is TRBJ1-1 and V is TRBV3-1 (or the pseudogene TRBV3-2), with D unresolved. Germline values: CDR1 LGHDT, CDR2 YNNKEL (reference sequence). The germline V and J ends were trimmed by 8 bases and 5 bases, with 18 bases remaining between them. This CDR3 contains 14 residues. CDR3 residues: CASSVIWGTTEAFF. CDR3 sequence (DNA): TGTGCCAGCTCGGTTATATGGGGTACTACTGAAGCTTTCTTT.

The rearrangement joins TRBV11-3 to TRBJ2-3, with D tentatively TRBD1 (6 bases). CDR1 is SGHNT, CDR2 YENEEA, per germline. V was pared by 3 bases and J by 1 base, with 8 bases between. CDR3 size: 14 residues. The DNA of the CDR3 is TGTGCCAGCAGCTTTAGGACAGGCACAGATACGCAGTATTTT. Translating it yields CASSFRTGTDTQYF.

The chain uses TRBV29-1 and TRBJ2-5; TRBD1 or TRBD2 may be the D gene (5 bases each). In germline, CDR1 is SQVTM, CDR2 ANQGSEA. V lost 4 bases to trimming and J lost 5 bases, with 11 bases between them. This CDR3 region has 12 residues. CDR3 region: CSVGTPGETQYF. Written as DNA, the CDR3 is TGCAGCGTTGGGACACCGGGGGAGACCCAGTACTTC.

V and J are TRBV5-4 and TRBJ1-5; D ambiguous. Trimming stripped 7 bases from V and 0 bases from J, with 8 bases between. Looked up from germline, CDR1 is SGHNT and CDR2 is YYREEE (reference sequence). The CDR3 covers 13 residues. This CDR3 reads CASSLDSNQPQHF. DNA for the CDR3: TGTGCCAGCTCACTGGATAGCAATCAGCCCCAGCATTTT. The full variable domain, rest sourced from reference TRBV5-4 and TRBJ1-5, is ETGVTQSPTHLIKTRGQQVTLRCSSQSGHNTVSWYQQALGQGPQFIFQYYREEENGRGNFPPRFSGLQFPNYSSELNVNALELDDSALYLCASSLDSNQPQHFGDGTRLSIL.

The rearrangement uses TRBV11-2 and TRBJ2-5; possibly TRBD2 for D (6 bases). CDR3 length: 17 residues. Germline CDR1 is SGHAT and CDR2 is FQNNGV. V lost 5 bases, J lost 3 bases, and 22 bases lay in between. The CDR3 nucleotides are TGTGCCAGCAGCCTCAGACCACCCGGGGGTAAAGAAGAGACCCAGTACTTC. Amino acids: CASSLRPPGGKEETQYF.

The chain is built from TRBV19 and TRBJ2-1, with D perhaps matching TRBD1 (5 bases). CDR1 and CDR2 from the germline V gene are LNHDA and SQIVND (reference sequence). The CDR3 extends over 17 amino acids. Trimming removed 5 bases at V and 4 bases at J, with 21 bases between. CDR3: CASSGPHGAIIYNEQFF. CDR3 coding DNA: TGTGCCAGTAGTGGACCGCATGGGGCGATCATTTACAATGAGCAGTTCTTC.

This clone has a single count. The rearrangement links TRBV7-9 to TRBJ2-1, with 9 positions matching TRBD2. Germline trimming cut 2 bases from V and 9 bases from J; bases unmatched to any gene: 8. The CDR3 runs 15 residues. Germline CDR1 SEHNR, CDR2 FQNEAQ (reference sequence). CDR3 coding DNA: TGTGCCAGCAGCTTACAGGCTAGCGGGGCCGCTGAGCAGTTCTTC. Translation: CASSLQASGAAEQFF.

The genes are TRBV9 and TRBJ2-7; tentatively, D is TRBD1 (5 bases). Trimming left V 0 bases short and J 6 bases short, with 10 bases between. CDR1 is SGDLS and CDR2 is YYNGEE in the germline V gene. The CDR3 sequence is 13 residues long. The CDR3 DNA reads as TGTGCCAGCAGCGTAGGACAGTGGGGCGAGCAGTACTTC. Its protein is CASSVGQWGEQYF.

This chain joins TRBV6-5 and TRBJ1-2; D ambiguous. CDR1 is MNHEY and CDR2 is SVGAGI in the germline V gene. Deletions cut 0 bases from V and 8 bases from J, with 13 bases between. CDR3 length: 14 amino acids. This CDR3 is CASSYSISSSGYTF. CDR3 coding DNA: TGTGCCAGCAGTTACTCGATATCCTCGTCCGGCTACACCTTC.

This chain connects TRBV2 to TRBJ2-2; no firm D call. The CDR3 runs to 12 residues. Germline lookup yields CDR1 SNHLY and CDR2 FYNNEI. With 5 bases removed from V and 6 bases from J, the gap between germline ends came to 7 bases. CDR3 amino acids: CASSPFPGELFF. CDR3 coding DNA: TGTGCCAGCAGTCCCTTTCCCGGGGAGCTGTTTTTT.